Listed here is a single T cell receptor beta chain. Its antigen is still unknown. Clones were sequenced by immunoSEQ multiplex PCR, and TCRdb holds only the in-frame ones, with some missing. The profile shows roughly 40,000 clones, more than 75% of them singletons. This entry is derived from a study of radiotherapy plus CTLA-4 blockade in lung cancer. Overall study: Among patients, over 15% showed objective responses, and approximately 31% had disease control.

Whole-study results and caveats: Some TCR clones had been derived from tumors. These clones expanded in peripheral blood after radiotherapy plus ipilimumab.

V was clipped by 1 base and J by 1 base; unmatched bases: 3. The CDR3 is 16 amino acids. Germline CDR1 is SGHNT and CDR2 is YYREEE (reference sequence). Each patient with chemo-refractory metastatic non-small-cell lung cancer was treated with focal radiation plus CTLA-4 blockade using ipilimumab. V is TRBV5-4 and J is TRBJ2-2; 8 bases are a match to TRBD2. The receptor's source is a human donor with non-small cell lung cancer that progressed on radiotherapy plus ipilimumab. The sample was peripheral blood, taken from a patient treated with radiotherapy plus ipilimumab. The CDR3 protein is CASSLNRGGNTGELFF. The CDR3 DNA is TGTGCCAGCAGCTTGAACCGGGGGGGGAACACCGGGGAGCTGTTTTTT.